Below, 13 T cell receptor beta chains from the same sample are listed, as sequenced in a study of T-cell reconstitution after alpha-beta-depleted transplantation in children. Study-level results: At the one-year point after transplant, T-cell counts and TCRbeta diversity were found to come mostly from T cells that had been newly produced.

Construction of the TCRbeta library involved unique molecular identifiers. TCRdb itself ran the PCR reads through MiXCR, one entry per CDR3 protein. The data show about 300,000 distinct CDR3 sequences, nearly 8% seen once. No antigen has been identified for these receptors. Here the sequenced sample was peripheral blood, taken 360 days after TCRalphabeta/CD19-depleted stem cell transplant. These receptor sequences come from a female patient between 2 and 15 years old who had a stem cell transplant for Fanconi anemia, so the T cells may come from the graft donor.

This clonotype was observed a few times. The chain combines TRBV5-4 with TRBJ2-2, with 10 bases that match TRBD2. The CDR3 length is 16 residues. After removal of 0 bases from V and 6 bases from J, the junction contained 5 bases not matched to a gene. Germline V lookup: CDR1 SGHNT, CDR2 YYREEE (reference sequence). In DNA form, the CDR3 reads TGTGCCAGCAGCTTGGGGCTAGCGGGAGTCTCCGGGGAGCTGTTTTTT. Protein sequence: CASSLGLAGVSGELFF.

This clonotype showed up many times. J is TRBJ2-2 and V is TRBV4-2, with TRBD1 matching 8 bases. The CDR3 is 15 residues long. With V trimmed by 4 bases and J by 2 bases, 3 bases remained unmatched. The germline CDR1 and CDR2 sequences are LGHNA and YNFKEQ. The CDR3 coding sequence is TGTGCCAGCAGCCTTCCAGGGGGCAACACCGGGGAGCTGTTTTTT. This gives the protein CASSLPGGNTGELFF.

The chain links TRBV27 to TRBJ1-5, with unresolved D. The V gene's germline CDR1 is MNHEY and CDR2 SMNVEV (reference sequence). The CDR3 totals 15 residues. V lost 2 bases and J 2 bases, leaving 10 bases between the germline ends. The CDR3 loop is CASSLIHGGNQPQHF. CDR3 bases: TGTGCCAGCAGTTTAATCCATGGGGGCAATCAGCCCCAGCATTTT.

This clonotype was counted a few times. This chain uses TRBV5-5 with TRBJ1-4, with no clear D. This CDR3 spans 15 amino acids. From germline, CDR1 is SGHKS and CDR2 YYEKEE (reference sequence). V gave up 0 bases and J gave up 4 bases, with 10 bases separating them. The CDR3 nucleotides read TGTGCCAGCAGCTTGGCCGGGAACCTTAATGAAAAACTGTTTTTT. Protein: CASSLAGNLNEKLFF.

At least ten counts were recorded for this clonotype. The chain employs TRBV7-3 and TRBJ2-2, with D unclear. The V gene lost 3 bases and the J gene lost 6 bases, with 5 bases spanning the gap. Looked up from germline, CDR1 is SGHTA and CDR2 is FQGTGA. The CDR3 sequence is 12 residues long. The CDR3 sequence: CASSFPAGELFF. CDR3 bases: TGTGCCAGCAGCTTTCCGGCCGGGGAGCTGTTTTTT.

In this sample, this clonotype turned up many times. The CDR3 loop is CASSLDRVQNIQYF. CDR3 DNA: TGTGCCAGCAGTTTGGACAGGGTCCAAAACATTCAGTACTTC. V usage is TRBV28 and J usage is TRBJ2-4; 8 bases line up with TRBD1. Unmatched junction bases numbered 3, after V lost 3 bases and J lost 5 bases. CDR1 is MDHEN and CDR2 is SYDVKM in the germline V gene. CDR3 length: 14 residues. Drawing the rest from reference TRBV28 and TRBJ2-4, the complete variable domain is DVKVTQSSRYLVKRTGEKVFLECVQDMDHENMFWYRQDPGLGLRLIYFSYDVKMKEKGDIPEGYSVSREKKERFSLILESASTNQTSMYLCASSLDRVQNIQYFGAGTRLSVL.

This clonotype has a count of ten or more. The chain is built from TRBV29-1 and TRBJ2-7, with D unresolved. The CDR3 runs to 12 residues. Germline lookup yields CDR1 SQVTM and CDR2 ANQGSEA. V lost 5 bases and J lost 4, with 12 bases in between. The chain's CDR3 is CSVYISLYEQYF. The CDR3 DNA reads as TGCAGCGTTTATATTAGCTTGTACGAGCAGTACTTC.

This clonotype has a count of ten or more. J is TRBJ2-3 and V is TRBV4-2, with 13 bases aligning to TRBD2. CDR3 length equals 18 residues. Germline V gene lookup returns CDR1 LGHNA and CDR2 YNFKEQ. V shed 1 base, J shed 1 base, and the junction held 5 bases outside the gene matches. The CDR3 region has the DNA TGTGCCAGCAGCCAAGTGAAAGGACTAGCGGGGGGCACAGATACGCAGTATTTT. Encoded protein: CASSQVKGLAGGTDTQYF.

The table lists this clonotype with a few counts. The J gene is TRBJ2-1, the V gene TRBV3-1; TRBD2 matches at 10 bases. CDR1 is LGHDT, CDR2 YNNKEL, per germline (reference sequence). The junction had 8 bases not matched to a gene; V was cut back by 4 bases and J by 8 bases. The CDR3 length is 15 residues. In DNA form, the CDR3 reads TGTGCCAGCAGCCTTGCACTAGCGGGATATGATGAGCAGTTCTTC. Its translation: CASSLALAGYDEQFF.

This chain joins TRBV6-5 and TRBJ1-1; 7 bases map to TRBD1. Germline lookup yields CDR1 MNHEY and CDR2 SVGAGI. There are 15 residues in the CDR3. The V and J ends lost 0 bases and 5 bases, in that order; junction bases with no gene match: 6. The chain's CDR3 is CASSYSAGGETEAFF. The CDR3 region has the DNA TGTGCCAGCAGTTACTCGGCAGGGGGGGAGACTGAAGCTTTCTTT.

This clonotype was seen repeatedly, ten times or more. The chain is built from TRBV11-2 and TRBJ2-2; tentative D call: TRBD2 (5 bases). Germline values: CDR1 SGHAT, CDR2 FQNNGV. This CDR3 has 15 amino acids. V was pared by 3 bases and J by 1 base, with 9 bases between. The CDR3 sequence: CASSLGGRNTGELFF. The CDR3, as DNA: TGTGCCAGCAGCTTGGGTGGGAGGAACACCGGGGAGCTGTTTTTT.

The CDR3: CASSELGNSPLHF. Written as DNA, the CDR3 is TGCGCCAGCAGTGAGCTCGGGAATTCACCCCTCCACTTT. The chain is built from TRBV10-1 and TRBJ1-6; D is unresolved. V lost 2 bases to trimming and J lost 7 bases, with 6 bases between them. CDR3 length: 13 residues. Germline CDR1 reads WNHNN; CDR2 reads SYGVQD (reference sequence).

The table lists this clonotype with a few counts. CDR3 in amino acids: CASNRDPYNEQFF. The CDR3 coding sequence is TGTGCCAGCAACCGGGACCCGTACAATGAGCAGTTCTTC. This rearrangement joins TRBV27 to TRBJ2-1; either TRBD1 or TRBD2 may supply D (5 bases each). This CDR3 is 13 amino acids long. Trimming pared 7 bases from V and 4 bases from J, leaving 11 bases between. The germline V gene encodes CDR1 MNHEY and CDR2 SMNVEV (reference sequence).